This T cell receptor beta chain appears in the sequencing data of a study of blood T cell repertoires in COVID-19. Some clones are missing from TCRdb's copy, which holds only in-frame ones; the method was immunoSEQ multiplex PCR. In the table there are about 200,000 clones, more than 70% of which are singletons. The ends lost 8 bases at V and 5 bases at J; junction bases unmatched: 16. CDR3 size: 16 residues. CDR1 and CDR2 from the germline V gene are GTSNPN and SVGIG (reference sequence). This chain uses TRBV30 with TRBJ1-4; 8 bases are a match to TRBD1. What was sequenced was PBMCs or T cells enriched from blood (not recorded which). This clonotype was sampled from a woman aged 35 to 49 with acute COVID-19. Here the CDR3 DNA reads TGTGCCATAAACAGGGGGGGTAGAGGGAAAAATGAAAAACTGTTTTTT. Amino acid sequence: CAINRGGRGKNEKLFF. The full variable domain, rest sourced from reference TRBV30 and TRBJ1-4, is SQTIHQWPATLVQPVGSPLSLECTVEGTSNPNLYWYRQAAGRGLQLLFYSVGIGQISSEVPQNLSASRPQDRQFILSSKKLLLSDSGFYLCAINRGGRGKNEKLFFGSGTQLSVL.